One sample yielded the 5 T cell receptor beta chains listed below, sequenced in a study of blood T cell repertoires in COVID-19. The table came from immunoSEQ multiplex PCR; TCRdb's copy has only in-frame clones and leaves some out. The profile shows about 280,000 clones, roughly 86% of them singletons. Sequenced sample: peripheral blood. These receptors originate from a man aged 18 to 29 with active or convalescent COVID-19.

The J gene is TRBJ2-3, the V gene TRBV7-2; the D gene is possibly TRBD2 (6 bases). V gave up 5 bases and J gave up 1 base, with 13 bases separating them. The CDR3 consists of 15 residues. The germline CDR1 and CDR2 sequences are SGHTA and FQGNSA. CDR3 in amino acids: CASSPRGDRTDTQYF. The DNA of the CDR3 is TGTGCCAGCAGCCCCCGCGGGGACCGCACAGATACGCAGTATTTT.

This sequence joins TRBV13 and TRBJ2-2, with 9 bases fitting TRBD1. CDR3 size: 15 residues. Germline V CDR1 and CDR2: PRHDT, FYEKMQ (reference sequence). V dropped 5 bases and J dropped 6; count of bases not matched to a gene: 7. The CDR3, as DNA: TGTGCCAGCAGCCCGGGGACAGGGAGCGCCGGGGAGCTGTTTTTT. Translating it yields CASSPGTGSAGELFF.

This rearrangement joins TRBV6-5 to TRBJ2-2, with D perhaps TRBD1 (6 bases). The CDR3 loop spans 14 amino acids. The V end was cut by 5 bases, the J end by 6 bases, with 13 bases between. Germline V lookup: CDR1 MNHEY, CDR2 SVGAGI. CDR3 residues: CASSREWGPGELFF. Written as DNA, the CDR3 is TGTGCCAGCAGTAGAGAATGGGGGCCCGGGGAGCTGTTTTTT.

This chain joins TRBV19 and TRBJ1-3; 7 bases map to TRBD1. The CDR3 contains 14 residues. Germline-derived CDR1 and CDR2 are LNHDA and SQIVND (reference sequence). Unmatched junction bases numbered 4, after V lost 3 bases and J lost 5 bases. The CDR3 protein is CASSIDRDRNTIYF. CDR3 sequence (DNA): TGTGCCAGTAGTATCGACAGGGATAGAAACACCATATATTTT.

The chain joins TRBV6-5 to TRBJ2-7; D is possibly TRBD2 (6 bases). The germline V gene encodes CDR1 MNHEY and CDR2 SVGAGI. The CDR3 spans 15 residues. V was shortened by 0 bases and J by 0 bases, with 9 bases between the two germline ends. The CDR3 reads CASSYSLGSSYEQYF. CDR3 nucleotides: TGTGCCAGCAGTTACTCGCTCGGGAGCTCCTACGAGCAGTACTTC.